This T cell receptor (beta chain) was recorded in a study of Siglec-9 on CD8 T cells in melanoma. As regards this clone: Antigen specificity is unknown.

The CDR3 has 15 amino acids. The V and J ends lost 3 bases and 8 bases, in that order; junction bases with no gene match: 10. CDR1 and CDR2 from the germline V gene are MGHRA and YSYEKL. Using immunoSEQ multiplex PCR, the repertoire was profiled, and TCRdb retains in-frame clones only, with some absent. The table includes tens of thousands of clones, 80% detected once. Study conclusions and caveats: Siglec-9 reportedly marks and regulates an effector memory CD8+ T-cell subset apparently accumulating in melanoma tumors.

This TCR was recovered from a human donor in good health. This chain uses TRBV4-1 with TRBJ2-1, with 7 bases identical to TRBD2. Sequenced material: Siglec-9- CD8+ T cells sorted from blood. CDR3 loop: CASSHREGYSDEQFF. CDR3 nucleotide sequence: TGCGCCAGCAGCCATAGGGAGGGTTATAGCGATGAGCAGTTCTTC.